This T cell receptor (beta chain) was profiled in a study of blood T cells in healthy people across ages. Germline V lookup: CDR1 SQVTM, CDR2 ANQGSEA. With 3 bases removed from V and 0 bases from J, the gap between germline ends came to 14 bases. The CDR3 covers 15 residues. For the second PCR, which ran for about 6 to 11 cycles, a sample-barcoded 5' primer and a J-beta primer mix were used. Sequencing recovered at least 3 million CDR3-containing paired-end reads from each sample. TCRdb itself ran the 5' RACE reads through MiXCR, one entry per CDR3 protein. The profile covers about 1.6 million distinct CDR3 sequences, with about 31% appearing a single time and over 9% taken by the ten largest. This clonotype has more than one count but fewer than ten.

The sequence came from a woman aged 25 to 39 in good health. Sequencing used blood. The chain combines TRBV29-1 with TRBJ1-2, with D unresolved. The CDR3 region is CSVDGWSPANYGYTF. The CDR3 DNA follows: TGCAGCGTTGACGGCTGGAGTCCCGCTAACTATGGCTACACCTTC.